The 30 T cell receptor beta chains reported below all come from one sample, sequenced in a study of T-cell reconstitution after alpha-beta-depleted transplantation in children. The TCRbeta library was prepared with unique molecular identifiers. TCRdb processed the PCR reads anew with MiXCR; each CDR3 protein has one entry. Found here are some 500,000 distinct CDR3 sequences, less than 35% of them singletons; the top ten hold around 2.5%. Here the sequenced sample was PBMCs from the stem cell graft donor, taken from the stem cell graft. These receptors all stem from a human donor who donated a stem cell graft to a child with aplastic anemia.

This clonotype turned up a few times. The CDR3 coding sequence is TGTGCCACCGCTAACGAACTCGGGACACTTAATGGCTACACCTTC. It specifies CATANELGTLNGYTF. The chain combines TRBV6-1 with TRBJ1-2, with D possibly matching TRBD1 (6 bases). CDR3 length: 15 amino acids. Deletions cut 10 bases from V and 6 bases from J, with 24 bases between. CDR1 MNHNS and CDR2 SASEGT come from the germline V gene.

The chain couples TRBV7-9 to TRBJ2-1, with D possibly being TRBD2 (6 bases). The CDR3 runs to 15 residues. V was trimmed by 5 bases and J by 0 bases, leaving 11 bases between them. Looked up from germline, CDR1 is SEHNR and CDR2 is FQNEAQ (reference sequence). CDR3 protein: CASSKLASSYNEQFF. The CDR3 DNA follows: TGTGCCAGCAGCAAGCTAGCGAGCTCCTACAATGAGCAGTTCTTC.

This clonotype occurred a few times. This chain links TRBV5-1 with TRBJ1-2, with TRBD1 matching 7 bases. The J segment lost 6 bases and the V segment lost 1 base, leaving 3 bases of the junction unmatched. The length of the CDR3 is 13 residues. Germline values: CDR1 SGHRS, CDR2 YFSETQ. CDR3 sequence reads: CASSLRGQNGYTF. CDR3 DNA: TGCGCCAGCAGCTTGAGGGGGCAGAATGGCTACACCTTC.

The rearrangement links TRBV29-1 to TRBJ2-1; 12 bases map to TRBD2. The CDR3 has 16 residues. Trimming took 6 bases from V and 6 from J; bases not matched to a gene: 12. CDR1 is SQVTM and CDR2 is ANQGSEA in the germline V gene. The CDR3 reads CSVLRLAGVSGNEQFF. Here the CDR3 DNA reads TGCAGCGTCCTCCGACTAGCGGGAGTGTCAGGCAATGAGCAGTTCTTC.

This clonotype occurred a few times. The DNA for the CDR3 is TGTGCCAGCAGCCCTAGGTCAGGGGGGATTAACTATGGCTACACCTTC. It codes for CASSPRSGGINYGYTF. The chain couples TRBV7-2 to TRBJ1-2; 7 bases map to TRBD1. This CDR3 has 16 amino acids. Trimming cost V 5 bases and J 1 base; bases outside gene matches: 10. CDR1 and CDR2 from the germline V gene are SGHTA and FQGNSA.

This clonotype was detected only a few times. This chain connects TRBV18 to TRBJ2-7, with D unclear. V was cut by 6 bases and J by 3 bases, with 9 bases left in between. Germline values: CDR1 KGHSH, CDR2 LQKENI. CDR3 length equals 12 residues. CDR3 amino acids: CASSDQNYEQYV. The CDR3 nucleotides are TGTGCCAGCTCGGACCAGAACTACGAGCAGTACGTC.

The sample holds a few counts of this clonotype. The chain links TRBV12-3 or TRBV12-4 to TRBJ1-4, with D possibly TRBD1 on 6 matching bases. V dropped 5 bases and J dropped 5 bases, with 15 bases sitting between them. There are 15 residues in the CDR3. CDR3 DNA sequence: TGTGCCAGCAGTAACAGGGCCCCGGGGAATGAAAAACTGTTTTTT. It specifies CASSNRAPGNEKLFF.

The V gene is TRBV10-3, the J gene TRBJ2-3, with D tentatively TRBD1 or TRBD2 (5 bases each). The V gene lost 8 bases and the J gene lost 4 bases, with 16 bases spanning the gap. The CDR3 has 14 amino acids. In germline, CDR1 is ENHRY, CDR2 SYGVKD. Here the CDR3 reads CAILGTKSSDTQYF. The CDR3 DNA reads as TGTGCCATCCTGGGGACGAAAAGTTCAGATACGCAGTATTTT.

This clonotype has a single count. The junction does not match germline at one end; this may be a read error. The chain recombines TRBV7-2 with TRBJ1-1, with D perhaps TRBD1 (5 bases). Germline values: CDR1 SGHTA, CDR2 FQGNSA. The CDR3 consists of 11 residues. The CDR3 spells CASILGTEVFF. CDR3 DNA sequence: TGTGCCAGCATATTAGGGACTGAAGTTTTCTTT.

For this clonotype: A much larger clone differs by one base, so this may be a read error. The V gene is TRBV3-1, the J gene TRBJ1-1, with a weak D call TRBD1 (6 bases). This CDR3 has 17 amino acids. CDR1 is LGHDT, CDR2 YNNKEL, per germline (reference sequence). Trimming removed 0 bases at V and 12 bases at J, with 26 bases between. Here the CDR3 reads CASSQDMRGLGSGGTFF. CDR3 nucleotides: TGTGCCAGCAGCCAAGATATGCGGGGGCTGGGGAGTGGAGGGACTTTCTTT.

There are a few counts of this clonotype. The gene calls are TRBV25-1 and TRBJ2-3; possible D gene TRBD1, 6 bases. CDR3 size: 14 residues. V gave up 3 bases and J gave up 9 bases, with 16 bases separating them. Per the germline V gene, CDR1 is MGHDK and CDR2 is SYGVNS. CDR3 protein: CASSDSFRGRTQYF. The CDR3 nucleotides read TGTGCCAGCAGTGATTCGTTCAGGGGTCGCACGCAGTATTTT.

The J gene is TRBJ2-7, the V gene TRBV29-1, with TRBD1 identical over 8 bases. Trimming removed 6 bases from V and 2 bases from J; junction bases left unmatched: 6. CDR1 is SQVTM, CDR2 ANQGSEA, per germline. CDR3 length: 13 residues. CDR3 region: CSVRDRTTYEQYF. CDR3 sequence (DNA): TGCAGCGTGAGGGACAGGACGACCTACGAGCAGTACTTC.

This clonotype appeared a few times. The chain couples TRBV15 to TRBJ2-1; weak D call: TRBD1 (5 bases). Germline-derived CDR1 and CDR2 are LNHNV and YYDKDF (reference sequence). The V and J ends lost 0 bases and 3 bases respectively, with 12 bases between them. This CDR3 contains 16 residues. The CDR3 loop is CATSRDQQGFYNEQFF. CDR3 coding DNA: TGTGCCACCAGCAGAGATCAGCAGGGCTTCTACAATGAGCAGTTCTTC.

This clonotype was picked up a small number of times. The V gene is TRBV5-6, the J gene TRBJ2-3, with D possibly matching TRBD1 (6 bases). Per the germline V gene, CDR1 is SGHDT and CDR2 is YYEEEE. The CDR3 sequence is 13 residues long. Trimming removed 2 bases at V and 7 bases at J, with 11 bases between. Here the CDR3 DNA reads TGTGCCAGCAGCTTTGACAGGAGTAATACGCAGTATTTT. Protein sequence: CASSFDRSNTQYF. Full variable domain (remainder filled in from reference TRBV5-6 and TRBJ2-3): DAGVTQSPTHLIKTRGQQVTLRCSPKSGHDTVSWYQQALGQGPQFIFQYYEEEERQRGNFPDRFSGHQFPNYSSELNVNALLLGDSALYLCASSFDRSNTQYFGPGTRLTVL.

This clonotype was seen more than once but under ten times. V gene TRBV5-5 combines with J gene TRBJ2-7; the D is unclear. CDR3 length: 13 residues. The ends were cut back, 1 base at V and 7 bases at J, with 12 bases in the middle. Germline V gene data show CDR1 as SGHKS and CDR2 as YYEKEE (reference sequence). The CDR3 coding sequence is TGTGCCAGCAGCTTGCACCCAACTACAGAGCAGTACGTC. This encodes CASSLHPTTEQYV.

This clonotype has a handful of counts. In nucleotides, the CDR3 is TGTGCCAGCAGCGTGGGACTAGCGGAACCCTACAATGAGCAGTTCTTC. Encoded protein: CASSVGLAEPYNEQFF. The chain combines TRBV7-9 with TRBJ2-1; 11 bases match TRBD2. Germline V gene lookup returns CDR1 SEHNR and CDR2 FQNEAQ (reference sequence). The CDR3 has 16 amino acids. V shed 5 bases and J 2 bases; nucleotides not matched to a gene: 5.

This rearrangement joins TRBV19 to TRBJ1-5; TRBD1 might be the D (5 bases). V lost 6 bases and J 4 bases, leaving 16 bases between the germline ends. Germline assignment: CDR1 LNHDA and CDR2 SQIVND (reference sequence). The CDR3 spans 15 residues. CDR3 sequence: CASRPLDRSNQPQHF. The CDR3 DNA reads as TGTGCCAGTAGACCCTTAGACAGAAGTAATCAGCCCCAGCATTTT.

The V gene is TRBV5-6, the J gene TRBJ2-2; D may be TRBD2 (6 bases). V lost 3 bases to trimming and J lost 3 bases, with 15 bases between them. The CDR3 runs 16 residues. Looked up from germline, CDR1 is SGHDT and CDR2 is YYEEEE. The CDR3 nucleotides read TGTGCCAGCAGCTCCCGGGACTCGAGATACACCGGGGAGCTGTTTTTT. Amino acids: CASSSRDSRYTGELFF.

This clonotype has a handful of counts. This chain connects TRBV7-8 to TRBJ2-2, with TRBD1 matching over 9 bases. CDR3 size: 16 residues. The junction had 5 bases not matched to a gene; V was cut back by 5 bases and J by 1 base. CDR1 and CDR2 (germline): SGHVS, FQNEAQ. The CDR3 nucleotides read TGTGCCAGCAGCATAACGGGACAGGGGAACACCGGGGAGCTGTTTTTT. Translation gives CASSITGQGNTGELFF. Looking up the rest from reference TRBV7-8 and TRBJ2-2 gives the full variable domain: GAGVSQSPRYKVAKRGQDVALRCDPISGHVSLFWYQQALGQGPEFLTYFQNEAQLDKSGLPSDRFFAERPEGSVSTLKIQRTQQEDSAVYLCASSITGQGNTGELFFGEGSRLTVL.

This clonotype was seen more than once but under ten times. The chain links TRBV9 to TRBJ1-4; D remains unclear. In germline, CDR1 is SGDLS, CDR2 YYNGEE. CDR3 length equals 15 residues. Trimming removed 0 bases at V and 8 bases at J, with 14 bases between. CDR3 loop: CASSVEARGEEKLFF. The CDR3 bases are TGTGCCAGCAGCGTAGAGGCCCGTGGGGAGGAAAAACTGTTTTTT.

The table lists this clonotype with many counts. The chain employs TRBV20-1 and TRBJ2-5, with TRBD2 as a possible D gene (5 bases). Germline V lookup: CDR1 DFQATT, CDR2 SNEGSKA (reference sequence). The CDR3 spans 11 residues. CDR3 in amino acids: CRMHGGETQYF. CDR3 bases: TGCAGGATGCACGGAGGAGAGACCCAGTACTTC.

The rearrangement uses TRBV29-1 and TRBJ2-1, with D perhaps matching TRBD2 (6 bases). The CDR3 is 14 residues long. Trimming shortened V by 8 bases and J by 1 base, and 15 bases separated the two germline ends. Germline-derived CDR1 and CDR2 are SQVTM and ANQGSEA. CDR3 DNA: TGCAGCTTTACGGAGGGCCTGTCCTACAATGAGCAGTTCTTC. Translated: CSFTEGLSYNEQFF.

V gene TRBV20-1 combines with J gene TRBJ2-1; 10 positions match TRBD2. Trimming at V came to 2 bases and at J to 5 bases, leaving 12 bases not matched to a gene. CDR1 and CDR2 from the germline V gene are DFQATT and SNEGSKA (reference sequence). There are 17 residues in the CDR3. CDR3: CSARLGTSENIHNEQFF. In DNA, the CDR3 is TGCAGTGCTAGATTAGGGACTAGCGAAAACATCCACAATGAGCAGTTCTTC.

The chain has TRBV12-3 or TRBV12-4 and TRBJ2-1, with 10 nucleotides matching TRBD2. Losses at the gene ends were 7 bases for V and 5 bases for J; bases not matched to a gene: 8. The CDR3 totals 15 residues. CDR3 residues: CASIRAGGSDNEQFF. The CDR3 nucleotides read TGTGCCAGCATAAGAGCGGGAGGGTCCGACAATGAGCAGTTCTTC.

This clonotype was recorded a few times. This chain joins TRBV5-1 and TRBJ2-2, with 7 positions matching TRBD2. Trimming removed 0 bases from V and 3 bases from J; junction bases left unmatched: 5. The CDR3 is 16 amino acids. The germline CDR1 and CDR2 sequences are SGHRS and YFSETQ. CDR3 sequence: CASSLVSGIDTGELFF. The CDR3 DNA is TGCGCCAGCAGCTTGGTCAGCGGGATCGACACCGGGGAGCTGTTTTTT.

The V gene is TRBV9, the J gene TRBJ2-3; D might be TRBD2 (6 bases). Trimming stripped 1 base from V and 0 bases from J, with 12 bases between. CDR1 and CDR2 from the germline V gene are SGDLS and YYNGEE. The CDR3 sequence is 16 residues long. This chain's CDR3 is CASSVRTNPSTDTQYF. CDR3 DNA: TGTGCCAGCAGCGTAAGGACTAACCCTAGCACAGATACGCAGTATTTT.

V usage is TRBV11-2 and J usage is TRBJ2-1; either TRBD1 or TRBD2 may supply D (5 bases each). There are 16 residues in the CDR3. Trimming took 5 bases from V and 5 from J, leaving 19 bases between them. In germline, CDR1 is SGHAT, CDR2 FQNNGV. In nucleotides, the CDR3 is TGTGCCAGCAGCCCCTTCTTGGGACCCCCTAACAATGAGCAGTTCTTC. It encodes CASSPFLGPPNNEQFF.

This sequence joins TRBV12-3 or TRBV12-4 and TRBJ2-7; the match to TRBD2 covers 8 bases. The CDR3 is 14 amino acids. Trimming removed 3 bases from V and 5 bases from J; junction bases left unmatched: 6. The CDR3 DNA reads TGTGCCAGCAGTTTCGGCGGGAGGTTCGACGAGCAGTACTTC. Translation: CASSFGGRFDEQYF.

The gene calls are TRBV15 and TRBJ2-2; D is uncertain. The V gene's germline CDR1 is LNHNV and CDR2 YYDKDF (reference sequence). The CDR3 is 17 residues long. The ends were cut back, 0 bases at V and 3 bases at J, with 14 bases in the middle. CDR3 DNA: TGTGCCACCAGCAGAGATCTCTTTCGTGGGGACACCGGGGAGCTGTTTTTT. Its translation is CATSRDLFRGDTGELFF. Full variable domain (outside the CDR3, taken from reference TRBV15 and TRBJ2-2): DAMVIQNPRYQVTQFGKPVTLSCSQTLNHNVMYWYQQKSSQAPKLLFHYYDKDFNNEADTPDNFQSRRPNTSFCFLDIRSPGLGDTAMYLCATSRDLFRGDTGELFFGEGSRLTVL.

This clonotype was detected only a few times. V and J are TRBV12-3 or TRBV12-4 and TRBJ2-7; 11 positions match TRBD2. Germline trimming cut 4 bases from V and 2 bases from J; bases unmatched to any gene: 4. This CDR3 spans 15 amino acids. This CDR3 reads CASSSGTSGPYEQYF. The CDR3 coding sequence is TGTGCCAGCAGTTCCGGGACTAGCGGCCCCTACGAGCAGTACTTC.